Listed here are 18 T cell receptor beta chains from one sample, sequenced in a study of shared clonotypes between healthy human individuals. Generated by immunoSEQ multiplex PCR, the TCRdb table keeps only in-frame clones and is missing some. In the table there are about 640,000 clones, roughly 78% of which are singletons. Sequenced: memory CD4+ T cells sorted from blood. Regarding subset: CD45RA-negative fraction. These receptor sequences come from a woman in her thirties in good health.

This chain joins TRBV7-3 and TRBJ2-1; no firm D call. Per the germline V gene, CDR1 is SGHTA and CDR2 is FQGTGA. This CDR3 is built from 13 residues. Trimming pared 4 bases from V and 5 bases from J, leaving 9 bases between. CDR3 sequence (DNA): TGTGCCAGCAGCTCACAAGAAGACAATGAGCAGTTCTTC. Translation: CASSSQEDNEQFF.

This clone was picked up many times. The sample has other DNA sequences that encode this CDR3 too. The V gene is TRBV7-2, the J gene TRBJ1-2; D might be TRBD1 (5 bases). The germline V gene has CDR1 SGHTA and CDR2 FQGNSA. The CDR3 runs 14 residues. Trimming cost V 1 base and J 7 bases, with 13 bases left between them. CDR3 nucleotide sequence: TGTGCCAGCAGCTTAGATCAGGGCGCCCGTGGCTACACCTTC. Its protein is CASSLDQGARGYTF. Looking up the rest from reference TRBV7-2 and TRBJ1-2 gives the full variable domain: GAGVSQSPSNKVTEKGKDVELRCDPISGHTALYWYRQSLGQGLEFLIYFQGNSAPDKSGLPSDRFSAERTGGSVSTLTIQRTQQEDSAVYLCASSLDQGARGYTFGSGTRLTVV.

The gene calls are TRBV27 and TRBJ2-1; 9 bases agree with TRBD1. Germline V gene data show CDR1 as MNHEY and CDR2 as SMNVEV (reference sequence). The junction had 7 bases not matched to a gene; V was cut back by 6 bases and J by 10 bases. The CDR3 is 13 residues long. The DNA of the CDR3 is TGTGCCAGCAGACCGGGACAGGGCCAGGAGCAGTTCTTC. This gives the protein CASRPGQGQEQFF.

This chain connects TRBV7-6 to TRBJ2-1; 8 nucleotides agree with TRBD2. There are 13 residues in the CDR3. The germline gives CDR1 SGHVS, CDR2 FNYEAQ. V trimming: 5 bases; J trimming: 6 bases; junction bases outside the gene matches: 3. CDR3 in DNA: TGTGCCAGCAGCCTTGGACTAGCCAATGAGCAGTTCTTC. This codes for CASSLGLANEQFF.

The chain carries TRBV5-1 and TRBJ1-1, with 12 bases fitting TRBD1. This CDR3 spans 14 amino acids. V lost 5 bases and J lost 11; bases outside the gene matches: 10. Germline CDR1 and CDR2: SGHRS and YFSETQ. CDR3: CASRLGTGGSYAFF. CDR3 bases: TGCGCCAGCAGGTTAGGGACAGGGGGCTCCTACGCTTTCTTT.

This clone was detected a few times. The sample has other DNA sequences that encode this CDR3 too. V usage is TRBV5-4 and J usage is TRBJ1-1; no clear D. Looked up from germline, CDR1 is SGHNT and CDR2 is YYREEE (reference sequence). The CDR3 sequence is 13 residues long. The V gene lost 2 bases and the J gene lost 3 bases, with 8 bases spanning the gap. The chain's CDR3 is CASSFGRDTEAFF. The CDR3 DNA sequence: TGTGCCAGCAGCTTTGGGCGAGACACTGAAGCTTTCTTT.

The chain recombines TRBV30 with TRBJ2-3; D unresolved. Trimming took off 3 bases at V and 1 base at J, with 8 bases between the two ends. The germline gives CDR1 GTSNPN, CDR2 SVGIG (reference sequence). The CDR3 consists of 13 residues. Written as DNA, the CDR3 is TGTGCCTGGAGGGGTCAAGGCACAGATACGCAGTATTTT. It is translated as CAWRGQGTDTQYF.

Only one count was recorded for this clone. The CDR3 is CASSLLTSGSGEQYF. In DNA form, the CDR3 reads TGTGCCAGCAGCTTGCTGACTAGCGGGAGTGGGGAGCAGTACTTC. The rearrangement links TRBV11-1 to TRBJ2-7; 12 nucleotides match TRBD2. The J segment lost 7 bases and the V segment lost 3 bases, leaving 7 bases of the junction unmatched. Germline V gives CDR1 SGHAT, CDR2 FQDESV (reference sequence). CDR3 length equals 15 residues. Full variable domain (rest looked up from reference TRBV11-1 and TRBJ2-7): EAEVAQSPRYKITEKSQAVAFWCDPISGHATLYWYRQILGQGPELLVQFQDESVVDDSQLPKDRFSAERLKGVDSTLKIQPAELGDSAMYLCASSLLTSGSGEQYFGPGTRLTVT.

The CDR3 spells CASSVAPVGTGGVKGYTF. CDR3 nucleotides: TGTGCCAGCAGCGTAGCTCCAGTAGGGACAGGGGGCGTTAAAGGCTACACCTTC. This chain connects TRBV9 to TRBJ1-2; 12 nucleotides match TRBD1. Per germline, CDR1 SGDLS and CDR2 YYNGEE. Germline trimming cut 0 bases from V and 8 bases from J; bases unmatched to any gene: 14. The CDR3 is 18 amino acids.

V usage is TRBV6-5 and J usage is TRBJ2-2; 10 positions agree with TRBD2. V shed 10 bases and J 1 base; nucleotides not matched to a gene: 6. Germline CDR1 reads MNHEY; CDR2 reads SVGAGI. The CDR3 extends over 15 amino acids. CDR3 nucleotides: TGTGCCACGAAAGCGGGAGGGCTGAACACCGGGGAGCTGTTTTTT. It translates to CATKAGGLNTGELFF.

This chain links TRBV6-1 with TRBJ1-4; 8 bases are shared with TRBD1. V shed 1 base, J shed 10 bases, and the junction held 11 bases outside the gene matches. The germline CDR1 and CDR2 sequences are MNHNS and SASEGT. The CDR3 length is 16 residues. The CDR3 nucleotides read TGTGCCAGCAGTGAAGATTATAGGACAGGGTTCGGAAAACTGTTTTTT. Its protein product is CASSEDYRTGFGKLFF.

This chain joins TRBV5-1 and TRBJ2-1; 12 nucleotides line up with TRBD2. J lost 7 bases, V lost 0 bases, and 8 bases had no gene match. The germline V gene encodes CDR1 SGHRS and CDR2 YFSETQ. The CDR3 spans 17 residues. The CDR3 region has the DNA TGCGCCAGCAGCTTGGTGTCGTCTAGCGGGAGGGGAAATGAGCAGTTCTTC. This encodes CASSLVSSSGRGNEQFF.

V is TRBV7-2 and J is TRBJ1-1, with unresolved D. The germline CDR1 and CDR2 sequences are SGHTA and FQGNSA. Trimming cost V 3 bases and J 5 bases, with 10 bases left between them. The CDR3 consists of 13 residues. CDR3 sequence reads: CASSFGPGTEAFF. The CDR3 DNA reads as TGTGCCAGCAGCTTCGGACCTGGGACTGAAGCTTTCTTT.

This clone appeared many times. CDR3 protein: CASSLGGPSGLAYEQYF. The CDR3 DNA sequence: TGTGCCAGCAGCTTGGGGGGGCCTAGCGGGCTGGCGTACGAGCAGTACTTC. The chain combines TRBV5-6 with TRBJ2-7, with 8 bases aligning to TRBD2. CDR3 length equals 17 residues. The germline CDR1 and CDR2 sequences are SGHDT and YYEEEE. After removal of 0 bases from V and 4 bases from J, the junction contained 12 bases not matched to a gene.

This chain joins TRBV4-1 and TRBJ2-7; D is ambiguous. Trimming pared 1 base from V and 1 base from J, leaving 14 bases between. Per the germline V gene, CDR1 is MGHRA and CDR2 is YSYEKL. The CDR3 loop spans 16 amino acids. As DNA, the CDR3 is TGCGCCAGCAGCCAAGCGGAAGGGCATAGGTCCTACGAGCAGTACTTC. Amino acid sequence: CASSQAEGHRSYEQYF.

This chain uses TRBV9 with TRBJ1-3; possible D gene TRBD1, 6 bases. The V end lost 4 bases, the J end lost 2 bases, and 13 bases lay between the germline ends. Germline V CDR1 and CDR2: SGDLS, YYNGEE. CDR3 length: 15 residues. In nucleotides, the CDR3 is TGTGCCAGCAGCCCCCGAGGGACAACTGGAAACACCATATATTTT. This sequence encodes CASSPRGTTGNTIYF.

This clone occurred a few times. Other DNA sequences in the sample encode the same CDR3. The genes are TRBV5-1 and TRBJ2-3; possible D gene TRBD2, 5 bases. The length of the CDR3 is 13 residues. Trimming left V 4 bases short and J 0 bases short, with 6 bases between. Germline V lookup: CDR1 SGHRS, CDR2 YFSETQ. This CDR3 is CASSTGSTDTQYF. The CDR3 nucleotides are TGCGCCAGCAGCACGGGAAGCACAGATACGCAGTATTTT.

Here the CDR3 DNA reads TGTGCCAGCAGCTACATGGGACTAGAGGCGGCCAAAAACATTCAGTACTTC. This translates into CASSYMGLEAAKNIQYF. This rearrangement joins TRBV7-2 to TRBJ2-4; TRBD2 aligns across 8 bases. This CDR3 spans 17 amino acids. In germline, CDR1 is SGHTA, CDR2 FQGNSA. J lost 1 base, V lost 4 bases, and 9 bases had no gene match.